This T cell receptor beta chain derives from a study of T cell repertoires in cytomegalovirus infection. A single record per CDR3 protein comes from TCRdb applying MiXCR to the reads. The sample includes about 180,000 distinct CDR3 sequences, roughly 17% of them seen just once. Germline trimming cut 7 bases from V and 10 bases from J; bases unmatched to any gene: 5. Germline CDR1 and CDR2: KGHDR and SFDVKD. There are 12 residues in the CDR3. This chain links TRBV24-1 with TRBJ2-1, with 8 positions matching TRBD1. Input material: CD8+ T cells from PBMCs. The origin of this receptor is a human donor in good health (CMV status not recorded). Some clones in this sample may be carry-over from other donors' samples. The CDR3 loop reads CATRQGDGEQFF. CDR3 in DNA: TGTGCCACCAGACAGGGGGACGGGGAGCAGTTCTTC.